This section outlines one T cell receptor beta chain sequence together with its context. Its antigen remains unidentified. It has no much larger one-base neighbor in the sample; base qualities were not kept. This entry comes from a study of blood T cell repertoires in COVID-19 (dated by TCRdb to between 2020 and 2021). About the full investigation: The collaborator samples originated in the United States, Italy and Spain and spanned the acute and convalescent phases of COVID-19. Sample metadata almost always included a de-identified subject ID, COVID-19 status, age in years and sex. Samples were obtained from the ongoing ImmuneRACE study (first 160 participants) and from over 1,000 subjects provided by 6 global collaborators. Where HLA class I and class II types were available, the types were taken from metadata supplied by the sample provider, not from assay-based typing. Subjects who had been exposed to COVID-19, were actively infected with it, or had recovered from it provided the deeply sampled blood TCRbeta repertoires that made up the dataset. The repertoires were released in a freely available public database meant as a resource for research on the immune response to SARS-CoV-2. The prospective study material was composed of cDNA or gDNA derived from T cells, B-cell-depleted T cells, or PBMCs. What the authors observed across the whole study: The quantity of clinical and demographic metadata differed by source and by participant and was supplied without curation.

CDR1 MDHEN and CDR2 SYDVKM were looked up in the germline V gene. The junction shows trimming of 2 bases on V and 4 bases on J, and the gene matches do not reach 5 bases of it. The cysteine opens and the phenylalanine closes a CDR3 of 15 amino acids. Only CDR3 DNA is held: 45 bases, read in frame from base 1. In the prospective study, participants were roughly 18 to 90 years old, resided in fewer than 25 geographic areas of the United States, and were enrolled through a virtual design. In the prospective study, participants were assigned to cohorts based on the clinical history participants reported in a screening survey and a study questionnaire. Recovered participants in ImmuneRACE Cohort 3 were defined as having two consecutive negative NP/OP PCR tests, clearance from a healthcare professional, or resolution of symptoms. In the prospective study, mobile phlebotomists collected whole blood, serum and a nasopharyngeal or oropharyngeal swab from each participant. Additional blood draws and questionnaires over an approximately 2-month period could optionally be provided by prospective study participants. Before DNA extraction, blood samples from the prospective study were shipped at room temperature or frozen.

The immunoSEQ Assay, a bias-controlled multiplex PCR, was used to amplify TCRbeta CDR3 regions from genomic DNA. In the original analysis: The number of nucleated cells in each sample was estimated by amplification of reference gene primers within the assay. To quantify the absolute abundance of each unique TCRbeta CDR3 rearrangement, sequence reads were collapsed and filtered. For each sample, productive Simpson clonality was calculated by taking the square root of Simpson's diversity index across productive rearrangements. Entries here come from immuneACCESS through TCRdb and include only in-frame sequences with V and J called. Some clones fail to appear in such tables; in the studies checked, an unresolved V gene covers under half of the shortfall, and the cause of the remainder is unknown. That table gives V, J and clone size, and the DNA gave D and trimming. For this sample there are roughly 160,000 clones; more than 70% appear just once. The ten largest make up 15% to 20% of the sample.

This TCR was recovered from a man aged 55 to 69 who had recovered from COVID-19. This chain joins TRBV28 to TRBJ1-5; 7 bases in the junction line up with TRBD1. Sequenced input: PBMCs or T cells enriched from blood (not recorded which). The sequenced DNA is TGTGCCAGCAGTTTAACCGGACAGGTAAATCAGCCCCAGCATTTT. The resulting protein is CASSLTGQVNQPQHF.